This T cell receptor beta chain originates from a study of T cells after yellow fever vaccination. Whole-study findings and limits: Overlap between CD4 and CD8 compartments was detected for a small share of clonotypes.

This clonotype has a count of ten or more. The antigen is unknown. Using its own MiXCR run on the 5' RACE reads, TCRdb lists one record per CDR3 protein. Of a few hundred thousand distinct CDR3 sequences listed, over 4% were seen once; the top ten hold about 22%. With 6 bases removed from V and 7 bases from J, the gap between germline ends came to 19 bases. The CDR3 sequence is 14 residues long. Germline V gives CDR1 DFQATT, CDR2 SNEGSKA (reference sequence). Sequenced here: PBMCs, sampled 5 days after the yellow fever booster vaccination. The chain carries TRBV20-1 and TRBJ1-5, with D perhaps matching TRBD1 (5 bases). The TCR comes from a man aged 18 to 29 who received the YFV17D yellow fever vaccine. Here the CDR3 reads CSARSDREAQPQHF. Here the CDR3 DNA reads TGCAGTGCCAGATCTGACAGAGAGGCCCAGCCCCAGCATTTT.